This T cell receptor beta chain emerged from a study of identical twins' blood T cells. Germline CDR1 and CDR2: SGHDT and YYEEEE. CDR3 length: 17 residues. J gave up 4 bases and V 2 bases, and 10 bases lay outside the gene matches. As concerns this clonotype: What it recognizes is unknown.

Study observations and caveats: Twins shared about as many clonotypes as their cloneset sizes predicted.

One entry per CDR3 protein, called by TCRdb with MiXCR from the 5' RACE reads. This sample has about 370,000 distinct CDR3 sequences, with roughly 27% found just once. Likely shared infections and vaccines: all three twin pairs were reared together. This receptor was obtained from a woman aged 18 to 55 in good health. Sequencing was carried out using PBMCs. The chain links TRBV5-6 to TRBJ2-1; the match to TRBD1 covers 9 bases. The CDR3 DNA reads as TGTGCCAGCAGCTTAACCCAAGGACAGGGGATGTACAATGAGCAGTTCTTC. The encoded protein is CASSLTQGQGMYNEQFF.